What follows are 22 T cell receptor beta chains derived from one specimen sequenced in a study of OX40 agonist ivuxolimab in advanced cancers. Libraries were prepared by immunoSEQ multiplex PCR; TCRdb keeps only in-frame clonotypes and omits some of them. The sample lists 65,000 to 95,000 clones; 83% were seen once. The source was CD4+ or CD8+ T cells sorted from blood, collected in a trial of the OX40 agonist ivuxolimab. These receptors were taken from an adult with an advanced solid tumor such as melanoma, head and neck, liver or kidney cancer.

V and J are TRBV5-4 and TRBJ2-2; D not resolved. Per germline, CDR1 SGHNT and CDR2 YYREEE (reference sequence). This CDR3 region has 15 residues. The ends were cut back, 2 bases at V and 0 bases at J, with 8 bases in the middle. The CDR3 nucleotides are TGTGCCAGCAGCTTTCCCCAGGCGAACACCGGGGAGCTGTTTTTT. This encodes CASSFPQANTGELFF. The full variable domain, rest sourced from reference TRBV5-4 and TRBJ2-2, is ETGVTQSPTHLIKTRGQQVTLRCSSQSGHNTVSWYQQALGQGPQFIFQYYREEENGRGNFPPRFSGLQFPNYSSELNVNALELDDSALYLCASSFPQANTGELFFGEGSRLTVL.

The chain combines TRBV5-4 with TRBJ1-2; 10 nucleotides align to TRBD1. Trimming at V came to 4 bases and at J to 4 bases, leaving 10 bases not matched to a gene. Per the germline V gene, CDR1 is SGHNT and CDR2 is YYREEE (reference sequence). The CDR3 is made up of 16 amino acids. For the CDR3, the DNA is TGTGCCAGCAGCCAGGGACAGGGGAATTTTATCTATGGCTACACCTTC. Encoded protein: CASSQGQGNFIYGYTF. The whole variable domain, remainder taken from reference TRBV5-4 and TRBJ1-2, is ETGVTQSPTHLIKTRGQQVTLRCSSQSGHNTVSWYQQALGQGPQFIFQYYREEENGRGNFPPRFSGLQFPNYSSELNVNALELDDSALYLCASSQGQGNFIYGYTFGSGTRLTVV.

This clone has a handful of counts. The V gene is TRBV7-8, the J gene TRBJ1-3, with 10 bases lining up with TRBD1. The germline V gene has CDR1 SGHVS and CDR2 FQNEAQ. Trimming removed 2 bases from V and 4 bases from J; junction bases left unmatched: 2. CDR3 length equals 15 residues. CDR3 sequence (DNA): TGTGCCAGCAGCTTAAGACAGGGGGCAGGAAACACCATATATTTT. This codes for CASSLRQGAGNTIYF.

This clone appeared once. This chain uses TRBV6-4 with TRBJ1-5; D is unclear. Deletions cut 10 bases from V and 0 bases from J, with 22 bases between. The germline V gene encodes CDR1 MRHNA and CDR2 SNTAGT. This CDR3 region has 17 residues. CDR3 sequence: CAILTPRGLYSNQPQHF. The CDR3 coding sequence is TGTGCCATCTTGACCCCACGAGGCCTTTATAGCAATCAGCCCCAGCATTTT.

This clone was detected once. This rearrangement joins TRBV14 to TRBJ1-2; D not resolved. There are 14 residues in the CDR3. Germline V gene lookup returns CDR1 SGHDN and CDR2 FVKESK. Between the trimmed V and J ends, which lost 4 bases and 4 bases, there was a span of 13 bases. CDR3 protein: CASSPGLEIYGYTF. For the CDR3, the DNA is TGTGCCAGCAGCCCCGGACTGGAGATCTATGGCTACACCTTC.

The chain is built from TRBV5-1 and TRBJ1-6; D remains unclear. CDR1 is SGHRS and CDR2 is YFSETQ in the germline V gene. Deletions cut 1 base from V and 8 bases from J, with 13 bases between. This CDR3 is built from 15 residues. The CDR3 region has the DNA TGCGCCAGCAGCTTGAAGGCGGAGGATTATTCACCCCTCCACTTT. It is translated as CASSLKAEDYSPLHF.

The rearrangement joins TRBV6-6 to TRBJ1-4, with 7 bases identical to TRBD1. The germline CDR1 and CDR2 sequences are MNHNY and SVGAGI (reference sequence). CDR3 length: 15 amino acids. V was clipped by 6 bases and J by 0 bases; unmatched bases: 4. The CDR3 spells CASRDGTATNEKLFF. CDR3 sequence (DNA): TGTGCCAGCAGAGACGGGACAGCAACTAATGAAAAACTGTTTTTT.

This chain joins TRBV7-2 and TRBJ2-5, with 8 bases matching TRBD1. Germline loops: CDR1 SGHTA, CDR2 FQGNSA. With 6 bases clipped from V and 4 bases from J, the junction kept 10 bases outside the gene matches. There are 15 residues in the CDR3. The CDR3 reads CASSQRTGQRETQYF. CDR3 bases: TGTGCCAGCAGTCAACGGACAGGGCAGCGAGAGACCCAGTACTTC.

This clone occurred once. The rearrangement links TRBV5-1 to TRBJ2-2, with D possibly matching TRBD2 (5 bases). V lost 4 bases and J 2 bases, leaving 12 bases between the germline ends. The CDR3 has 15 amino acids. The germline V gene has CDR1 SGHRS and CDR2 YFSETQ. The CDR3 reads CASSPGSKNTGELFF. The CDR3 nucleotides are TGCGCCAGCAGCCCGGGAAGCAAAAACACCGGGGAGCTGTTTTTT.

This CDR3 reads CASSQASGNEQFF. The CDR3 DNA reads TGTGCCAGCAGCCAAGCTAGCGGAAATGAGCAGTTCTTC. This chain uses TRBV4-2 with TRBJ2-1; 7 bases are shared with TRBD2. CDR1 is LGHNA and CDR2 is YNFKEQ in the germline V gene. Losses at the gene ends were 1 base for V and 7 bases for J; bases not matched to a gene: 1. The CDR3 has 13 amino acids.

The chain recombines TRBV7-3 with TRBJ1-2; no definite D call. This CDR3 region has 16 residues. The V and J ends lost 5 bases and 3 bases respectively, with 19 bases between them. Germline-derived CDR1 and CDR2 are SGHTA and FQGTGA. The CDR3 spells CASSPILGTGDYGYTF. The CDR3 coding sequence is TGTGCCAGCAGCCCAATATTAGGAACCGGTGACTATGGCTACACCTTC.

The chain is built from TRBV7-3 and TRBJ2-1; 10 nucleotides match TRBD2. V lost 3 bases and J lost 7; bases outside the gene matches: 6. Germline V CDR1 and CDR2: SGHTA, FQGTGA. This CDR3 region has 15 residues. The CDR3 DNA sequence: TGTGCCAGCAGCTTCGAAGCGGGAGGGTGGAATGAGCAGTTCTTC. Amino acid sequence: CASSFEAGGWNEQFF.

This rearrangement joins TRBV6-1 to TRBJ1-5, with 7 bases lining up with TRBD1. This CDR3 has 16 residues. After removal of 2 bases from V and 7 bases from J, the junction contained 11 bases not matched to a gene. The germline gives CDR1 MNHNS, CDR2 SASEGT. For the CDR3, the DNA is TGTGCCAGCAGTGAAAAATGGAAGGGGGCAAGCCAGCCCCAGCATTTT. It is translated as CASSEKWKGASQPQHF.

CDR3 region: CASSQGTPQETQYF. The CDR3 DNA reads TGTGCCAGCAGCCAAGGGACACCTCAAGAGACCCAGTACTTC. V and J are TRBV4-2 and TRBJ2-5; D possibly corresponds to TRBD1 (5 bases). The V gene lost 1 base and the J gene lost 2 bases, with 8 bases spanning the gap. The germline gives CDR1 LGHNA, CDR2 YNFKEQ. This CDR3 has 14 amino acids.

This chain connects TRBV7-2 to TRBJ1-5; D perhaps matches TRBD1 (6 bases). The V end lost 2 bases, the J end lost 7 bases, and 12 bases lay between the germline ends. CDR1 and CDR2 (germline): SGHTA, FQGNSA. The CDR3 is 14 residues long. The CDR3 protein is CASSLWGQEQPQHF. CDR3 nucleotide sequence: TGTGCCAGCAGCTTATGGGGGCAAGAACAGCCCCAGCATTTT.

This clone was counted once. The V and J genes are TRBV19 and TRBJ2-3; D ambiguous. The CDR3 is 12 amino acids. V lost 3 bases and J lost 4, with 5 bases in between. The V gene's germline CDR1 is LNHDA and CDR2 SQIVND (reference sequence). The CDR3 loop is CASSIPPDTQYF. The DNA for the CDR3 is TGTGCCAGTAGTATCCCTCCAGATACGCAGTATTTT.

CDR3 nucleotide sequence: TGTGCCAGCAGCTTGGGCCAGAGCTACTATGGCTACACCTTC. Amino acid sequence: CASSLGQSYYGYTF. The chain links TRBV5-4 to TRBJ1-2; D remains ambiguous. The germline V gene has CDR1 SGHNT and CDR2 YYREEE (reference sequence). The CDR3 spans 14 residues. The germline V and J ends were trimmed by 0 bases and 3 bases, with 9 bases remaining between them. Together with reference TRBV5-4 and TRBJ1-2, the CDR3 gives the full variable domain: ETGVTQSPTHLIKTRGQQVTLRCSSQSGHNTVSWYQQALGQGPQFIFQYYREEENGRGNFPPRFSGLQFPNYSSELNVNALELDDSALYLCASSLGQSYYGYTFGSGTRLTVV.

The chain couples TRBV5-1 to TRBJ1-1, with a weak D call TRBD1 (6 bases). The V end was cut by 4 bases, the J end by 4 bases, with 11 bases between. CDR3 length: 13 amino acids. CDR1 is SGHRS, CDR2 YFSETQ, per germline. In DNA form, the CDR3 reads TGCGCCAGCAGCCCTACAGGGAGCACTGAAGCTTTCTTT. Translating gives CASSPTGSTEAFF. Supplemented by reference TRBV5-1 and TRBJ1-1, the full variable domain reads KAGVTQTPRYLIKTRGQQVTLSCSPISGHRSVSWYQQTPGQGLQFLFEYFSETQRNKGNFPGRFSGRQFSNSRSEMNVSTLELGDSALYLCASSPTGSTEAFFGQGTRLTVV.

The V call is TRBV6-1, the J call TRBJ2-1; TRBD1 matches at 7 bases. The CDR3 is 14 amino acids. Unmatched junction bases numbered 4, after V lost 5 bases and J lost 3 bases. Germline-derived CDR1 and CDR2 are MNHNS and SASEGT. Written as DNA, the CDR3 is TGTGCCAGCAGTTGGGACAGAAACTACAATGAGCAGTTCTTC. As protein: CASSWDRNYNEQFF.

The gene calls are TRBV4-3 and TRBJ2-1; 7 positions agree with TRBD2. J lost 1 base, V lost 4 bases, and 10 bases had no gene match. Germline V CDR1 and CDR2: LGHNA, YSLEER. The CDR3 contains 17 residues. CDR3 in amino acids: CASSPQSASGSYNEQFF. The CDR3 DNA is TGCGCCAGCAGCCCCCAGTCCGCTAGCGGTTCCTACAATGAGCAGTTCTTC.

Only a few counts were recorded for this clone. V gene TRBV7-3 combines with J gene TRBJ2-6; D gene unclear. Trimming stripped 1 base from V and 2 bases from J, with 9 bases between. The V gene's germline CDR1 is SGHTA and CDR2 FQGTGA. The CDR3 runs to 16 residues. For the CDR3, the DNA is TGTGCCAGCAGCTTAAGCGGCGGTGCTGGGGCCAACGTCCTGACTTTC. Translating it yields CASSLSGGAGANVLTF.

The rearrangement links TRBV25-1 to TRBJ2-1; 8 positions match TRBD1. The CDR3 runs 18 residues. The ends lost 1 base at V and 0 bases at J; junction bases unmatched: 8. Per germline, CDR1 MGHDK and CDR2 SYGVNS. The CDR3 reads CASSESPGQGSSYNEQFF. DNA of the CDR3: TGTGCCAGCAGTGAATCCCCCGGACAGGGTAGCTCCTACAATGAGCAGTTCTTC.